This passage covers 29 T cell receptor beta chains from one sample sequenced in a study of T cell responses to AZD1222 COVID-19 vaccine. Sequencing was performed with immunoSEQ multiplex PCR; in TCRdb, only in-frame clones are kept and a portion is missing. The sample includes tens of thousands of clones, under 95% of them seen just once. This sample comprised peripheral blood, obtained 28 days after the second AZD1222 dose. Every receptor here comes from an adult who received the AZD1222 COVID-19 vaccine.

The chain has TRBV4-2 and TRBJ1-2, with 10 positions matching TRBD1. This CDR3 is 14 amino acids long. Germline-derived CDR1 and CDR2 are LGHNA and YNFKEQ. Trimming at V came to 4 bases and at J to 8 bases, leaving 7 bases not matched to a gene. The DNA of the CDR3 is TGTGCCAGCAGCCCTAGACAGGGGGCGCACGGCTACACCTTC. Protein sequence: CASSPRQGAHGYTF.

The chain uses TRBV6-1 and TRBJ1-2; D not resolved. With 3 bases removed from V and 5 bases from J, the gap between germline ends came to 7 bases. The V gene's germline CDR1 is MNHNS and CDR2 SASEGT. CDR3 length: 12 amino acids. The CDR3 DNA is TGTGCCAGCAGTGACAAGGGTTATGGCTACACCTTC. It yields the protein CASSDKGYGYTF.

The rearrangement uses TRBV4-1 and TRBJ2-5; 10 nucleotides line up with TRBD2. The J call may be in error: the DNA end matches TRBJ2-7 better. This CDR3 spans 16 amino acids. Germline assignment: CDR1 MGHRA and CDR2 YSYEKL. The CDR3 region has the DNA TGCGCCAGCAGCCAAGATCCAGCGGGGGGGTCGTACGAGCAGTACTTC. Amino acids: CASSQDPAGGSYEQYF.

This chain links TRBV18 with TRBJ2-1; 9 positions agree with TRBD2. The CDR3 is made up of 16 amino acids. Trimming at V came to 2 bases and at J to 5 bases, leaving 7 bases not matched to a gene. Germline V lookup: CDR1 KGHSH, CDR2 LQKENI. The CDR3 is CASSPFLAGTNNEQFF. The DNA for the CDR3 is TGTGCCAGCTCACCATTCCTAGCGGGGACCAACAATGAGCAGTTCTTC.

The chain recombines TRBV9 with TRBJ1-5, with 8 bases identical to TRBD1. V was clipped by 4 bases and J by 9 bases; unmatched bases: 3. The germline V gene encodes CDR1 SGDLS and CDR2 YYNGEE. The CDR3 runs 12 residues. The CDR3 DNA is TGTGCCAGCAGCCCCGGACAGGGGCCCCAGCATTTT. Translation: CASSPGQGPQHF. The complete variable domain, with remaining parts taken from reference TRBV9 and TRBJ1-5, reads DSGVTQTPKHLITATGQRVTLRCSPRSGDLSVYWYQQSLDQGLQFLIQYYNGEERAKGNILERFSAQQFPDLHSELNLSSLELGDSALYFCASSPGQGPQHFGDGTRLSIL.

The chain combines TRBV27 with TRBJ1-4; TRBD1 is a possible D gene (6 bases). Germline assignment: CDR1 MNHEY and CDR2 SMNVEV (reference sequence). V was cut by 3 bases and J by 4 bases, with 18 bases left in between. The CDR3 has 17 residues. The CDR3 reads CASSFVSGAKGNEKLFF. DNA of the CDR3: TGTGCCAGCAGTTTTGTTTCGGGGGCGAAGGGTAATGAAAAACTGTTTTTT.

This clone appeared once. V is TRBV9 and J is TRBJ2-7, with D possibly being TRBD2 (7 bases). Germline V gene lookup returns CDR1 SGDLS and CDR2 YYNGEE. Trimming pared 0 bases from V and 7 bases from J, leaving 14 bases between. This CDR3 comprises 14 residues. The DNA for the CDR3 is TGTGCCAGCAGCGTAGTGGGGGGGCGCGGGGAGCAGTACTTC. This translates into CASSVVGGRGEQYF.

Comment on this clone: The same CDR3 also results from other DNA sequences found in this sample. V gene TRBV3-1 (or the pseudogene TRBV3-2) combines with J gene TRBJ1-2; the D is unclear. Germline CDR1 LGHDT, CDR2 YNNKEL (reference sequence). Between the trimmed V and J ends, which lost 1 base and 8 bases, there was a span of 5 bases. The CDR3 length is 11 residues. CDR3 coding DNA: TGTGCCAGCAGCCAAGCGGGGGGCTACACCTTC. Translated: CASSQAGGYTF.

This clone was counted only a few times. V and J are TRBV30 and TRBJ1-5; D remains unclear. V gave up 1 base and J gave up 3 bases, with 7 bases separating them. Germline V CDR1 and CDR2: GTSNPN, SVGIG (reference sequence). The CDR3 covers 13 residues. Here the CDR3 DNA reads TGTGCCTGGAGTGGCAGCTTCAATCAGCCCCAGCATTTT. Translated, it gives CAWSGSFNQPQHF.

The gene calls are TRBV5-1 and TRBJ1-2; D perhaps matches TRBD1 (6 bases). CDR3 length: 13 residues. The V gene's germline CDR1 is SGHRS and CDR2 YFSETQ. Trimming left V 4 bases short and J 4 bases short, with 11 bases between. CDR3 region: CASSGGLSYGYTF. CDR3 bases: TGCGCCAGCAGCGGGGGGCTAAGCTATGGCTACACCTTC.

The chain uses TRBV7-9 and TRBJ2-3; a weak D match, TRBD2 (6 bases). The germline gives CDR1 SEHNR, CDR2 FQNEAQ (reference sequence). Trimming removed 6 bases at V and 4 bases at J, with 11 bases between. The CDR3 covers 13 residues. The CDR3 bases are TGTGCCAGCAGACAACCGGGGGCAGATACGCAGTATTTT. This codes for CASRQPGADTQYF.

The chain employs TRBV29-1 and TRBJ1-2; D gene unclear. CDR1 SQVTM and CDR2 ANQGSEA come from the germline V gene. Trimming took 1 base from V and 4 from J, leaving 7 bases between them. This CDR3 is built from 12 residues. As DNA, the CDR3 is TGCAGCGTTGAAGGGAAATCCTATGGCTACACCTTC. Amino acid sequence: CSVEGKSYGYTF.

This rearrangement joins TRBV7-2 to TRBJ2-5; TRBD2 might be the D (7 bases). Germline values: CDR1 SGHTA, CDR2 FQGNSA. V gave up 1 base and J gave up 4 bases, with 25 bases separating them. CDR3 length equals 19 residues. CDR3 in DNA: TGTGCCAGCAGCTTAGGTCGGGGGCTAGCGGACCCTGGTGGAGAGACCCAGTACTTC. Protein: CASSLGRGLADPGGETQYF.

This rearrangement joins TRBV2 to TRBJ2-7, with a possible D match to TRBD1 (5 bases). The V and J ends lost 5 bases and 5 bases respectively, with 10 bases between them. CDR1 is SNHLY and CDR2 is FYNNEI in the germline V gene. This CDR3 spans 12 amino acids. The CDR3 DNA is TGTGCCAGCAGTACGGACAACAACGAGCAGTACTTC. This translates into CASSTDNNEQYF.

The chain joins TRBV6-1 to TRBJ2-5, with D possibly being TRBD1 (5 bases). The CDR3 runs to 14 residues. The V gene's germline CDR1 is MNHNS and CDR2 SASEGT. V lost 1 base to trimming and J lost 5 bases, with 11 bases between them. CDR3 loop: CASSEDPGRETQYF. The CDR3 nucleotides read TGTGCCAGCAGTGAAGACCCAGGGCGGGAGACCCAGTACTTC.

This chain joins TRBV10-2 and TRBJ1-1; TRBD1 aligns across 7 bases. Trimming cost V 6 bases and J 1 base; bases outside gene matches: 2. This CDR3 has 13 amino acids. Looked up from germline, CDR1 is WSHSY and CDR2 is SAAADI. The CDR3 loop is CASRGTANTEAFF. The CDR3 DNA reads TGCGCCAGCAGGGGGACAGCGAACACTGAAGCTTTCTTT.

The chain recombines TRBV2 with TRBJ1-1, with D perhaps matching TRBD1 (6 bases). This CDR3 is built from 14 residues. Germline values: CDR1 SNHLY, CDR2 FYNNEI. The germline V and J ends were trimmed by 4 bases and 5 bases, with 14 bases remaining between them. CDR3: CASSGGGARTEAFF. The CDR3 DNA reads TGTGCCAGCAGTGGAGGGGGGGCTCGAACTGAAGCTTTCTTT.

The V and J genes are TRBV27 and TRBJ1-1, with a tentative D call TRBD1 (6 bases). Germline V lookup: CDR1 MNHEY, CDR2 SMNVEV (reference sequence). The CDR3 consists of 12 residues. Trimming took 3 bases from V and 5 from J, leaving 7 bases between them. The CDR3 DNA sequence: TGTGCCAGCAGTTTTAGGGGGACTGAAGCTTTCTTT. Protein sequence: CASSFRGTEAFF.

The table lists this clone with a count of one. V is TRBV5-4 and J is TRBJ1-6, with D possibly being TRBD1 (5 bases). The CDR3 runs 13 residues. Trimming left V 1 base short and J 6 bases short, with 5 bases between. CDR1 is SGHNT, CDR2 YYREEE, per germline (reference sequence). CDR3 loop: CASSLRGNSPLHF. CDR3 in DNA: TGTGCCAGCAGCTTGAGGGGTAATTCACCCCTCCACTTT.

The chain couples TRBV18 to TRBJ1-1; D is undetermined. The V and J ends lost 3 bases and 0 bases respectively, with 17 bases between them. The CDR3 has 17 residues. CDR1 is KGHSH, CDR2 LQKENI, per germline. The CDR3 sequence: CASSPVGNYGMNTEAFF. In DNA, the CDR3 is TGTGCCAGCTCACCCGTGGGGAATTACGGCATGAACACTGAAGCTTTCTTT.

This chain uses TRBV11-3 with TRBJ2-3, with D uncertain. This CDR3 comprises 14 residues. The germline V gene encodes CDR1 SGHNT and CDR2 YENEEA. V was shortened by 5 bases and J by 4 bases, with 13 bases between the two germline ends. CDR3 sequence: CASSAYDTPDTQYF. CDR3 DNA: TGTGCCAGCAGCGCCTACGATACCCCAGATACGCAGTATTTT.

This clone was counted once. The rearrangement links TRBV29-1 to TRBJ1-2; D is unclear. V lost 4 bases and J 1 base, leaving 4 bases between the germline ends. CDR1 is SQVTM and CDR2 is ANQGSEA in the germline V gene. The CDR3 runs to 11 residues. The CDR3 loop reads CSVAGNYGYTF. The CDR3 DNA follows: TGCAGCGTTGCTGGTAACTATGGCTACACCTTC.

The chain carries TRBV11-2 and TRBJ1-3, with D unresolved. This CDR3 has 14 residues. CDR1 is SGHAT and CDR2 is FQNNGV in the germline V gene. The V and J ends lost 6 bases and 0 bases respectively, with 9 bases between them. The CDR3 coding sequence is TGTGCCAGCAGGCCCGTGTACTCTGGAAACACCATATATTTT. It yields the protein CASRPVYSGNTIYF.

This chain uses TRBV19 with TRBJ1-3; unclear D gene. This CDR3 contains 12 residues. Per the germline V gene, CDR1 is LNHDA and CDR2 is SQIVND (reference sequence). Trimming took 7 bases from V and 3 from J, leaving 7 bases between them. The CDR3 loop is CASKSLGNTIYF. DNA of the CDR3: TGTGCCAGTAAGTCGCTTGGAAACACCATATATTTT.

V gene TRBV7-6 combines with J gene TRBJ1-2, with 7 positions matching TRBD1. This CDR3 spans 13 amino acids. Germline CDR1 SGHVS, CDR2 FNYEAQ. Trimming removed 5 bases from V and 7 bases from J; junction bases left unmatched: 7. The CDR3 loop reads CASSPTGDGGYTF. CDR3 bases: TGTGCCAGCAGCCCCACAGGGGACGGTGGCTACACCTTC.

V usage is TRBV5-5 and J usage is TRBJ2-7; 10 bases match TRBD2. The CDR3 sequence is 16 residues long. V lost 4 bases, J lost 5 bases, and 12 bases stayed unmatched. Germline CDR1 SGHKS, CDR2 YYEKEE (reference sequence). CDR3 nucleotide sequence: TGTGCCAGCAGCGGGGGCACCTTTAGCGGGAGGAACGAGCAGTACTTC. Encoded protein: CASSGGTFSGRNEQYF.

The V call is TRBV30, the J call TRBJ1-1, with 8 positions matching TRBD1. Germline lookup yields CDR1 GTSNPN and CDR2 SVGIG (reference sequence). V lost 3 bases and J lost 3; bases outside the gene matches: 6. The CDR3 totals 14 residues. The CDR3 nucleotides are TGTGCCTGGAGCCGGACAGGGATTCACACTGAAGCTTTCTTT. Translating it yields CAWSRTGIHTEAFF.

This clone occurred once. The chain joins TRBV12-3 or TRBV12-4 to TRBJ2-5; 8 bases are a match to TRBD2. The CDR3 sequence is 13 residues long. V lost 6 bases, J lost 6 bases, and 6 bases stayed unmatched. CDR3 in amino acids: CASRATSVQTQYF. In nucleotides, the CDR3 is TGTGCCAGCAGGGCGACTAGCGTACAGACCCAGTACTTC.

The V and J genes are TRBV6-4 and TRBJ2-1; D is perhaps TRBD1 or TRBD2 (5 bases each). The germline V and J ends were trimmed by 6 bases and 7 bases, with 13 bases remaining between them. Germline V gene data show CDR1 as MRHNA and CDR2 as SNTAGT. CDR3 length: 13 amino acids. In DNA, the CDR3 is TGTGCCAGCAGCCGGGACGGCATGAATGAGCAGTTCTTC. Residues: CASSRDGMNEQFF.